This T cell receptor (beta chain) was identified in a study of blood T cell repertoires in COVID-19. A remark on this clone: Other DNA sequences in this specimen translate into the identical CDR3.

Per the authors' pipeline: Researchers report that nucleated cell counts were estimated from reference gene primer amplification. Assay used: immunoSEQ multiplex PCR; TCRdb lists only in-frame clones, some missing. The V and J calls and clone size are taken from that table; D and trimming were inferred from the DNA. The sample holds approximately 190,000 clones, about 81% seen once. The germline gives CDR1 LNHDA, CDR2 SQIVND (reference sequence). The CDR3 extends over 15 amino acids. Germline trimming cut 8 bases from V and 0 bases from J; bases unmatched to any gene: 7. Sequenced sample: peripheral blood. The clonotype comes from an older woman with COVID-19, enrolled during active disease. The chain employs TRBV19 and TRBJ1-3, with 7 bases that match TRBD1. CDR3 in amino acids: CASSRQGLSGNTIYF. The CDR3 DNA follows: TGTGCCAGTTCCCGACAGGGACTCTCTGGAAACACCATATATTTT.